A single sample gave rise to the 5 T cell receptor beta chains below, sequenced in a study of OX40 agonist ivuxolimab in advanced cancers. The assay was immunoSEQ multiplex PCR, and TCRdb's table has in-frame clones only and misses some. Here the sample spans fewer than 95,000 clones, 75% to 95% being singletons. The source was CD4+ or CD8+ T cells sorted from blood, collected in a trial of the OX40 agonist ivuxolimab. These receptors originate from an adult with an advanced solid tumor such as melanoma, head and neck, liver or kidney cancer.

This chain uses TRBV28 with TRBJ1-3; D possibly corresponds to TRBD1 (6 bases). Germline loops: CDR1 MDHEN, CDR2 SYDVKM. Trimming took 2 bases from V and 5 from J, leaving 13 bases between them. CDR3 size: 15 residues. The DNA for the CDR3 is TGTGCCAGCAGTTTAAGGGTCAGGGGAAGAAACACCATATATTTT. Protein: CASSLRVRGRNTIYF.

The chain combines TRBV4-3 with TRBJ1-1, with D maybe TRBD1 (5 bases). The germline CDR1 and CDR2 sequences are LGHNA and YSLEER. The CDR3 loop spans 15 amino acids. V lost 0 bases, J lost 4 bases, and 12 bases lay in between. The chain's CDR3 is CASSQEHGRGTEAFF. CDR3 coding DNA: TGCGCCAGCAGCCAAGAACACGGAAGGGGCACTGAAGCTTTCTTT.

The chain is built from TRBV10-3 and TRBJ2-3; D remains ambiguous. Germline V gene data show CDR1 as ENHRY and CDR2 as SYGVKD. V was pared by 5 bases and J by 1 base, with 13 bases between. CDR3 length: 15 amino acids. The CDR3 DNA reads TGTGCCATCAGTTGGGCCATTAAGGGCACAGATACGCAGTATTTT. Protein: CAISWAIKGTDTQYF.

The chain carries TRBV11-3 and TRBJ2-7; 8 nucleotides line up with TRBD1. Germline CDR1 SGHNT, CDR2 YENEEA. The CDR3 consists of 16 residues. Losses at the gene ends were 1 base for V and 7 bases for J; bases not matched to a gene: 12. The CDR3 here is CASSLVRQGPPTEQYF. In DNA, the CDR3 is TGTGCCAGCAGCTTAGTAAGACAGGGGCCCCCTACGGAGCAGTACTTC.

This clone showed up just once. The V call is TRBV5-1, the J call TRBJ2-3, with D perhaps TRBD2 (7 bases). V gave up 6 bases and J gave up 3 bases, with 17 bases separating them. CDR3 length: 15 amino acids. CDR1 SGHRS and CDR2 YFSETQ come from the germline V gene. The CDR3 DNA reads TGCGCCAGCACCCTGAGGGGGGGGGCAACAGATACGCAGTATTTT. This sequence encodes CASTLRGGATDTQYF.